This is a list of T cell receptor beta chains from one sample in a study of chemoradiotherapy in HPV16-positive cancers. Method: immunoSEQ multiplex PCR; TCRdb's copy keeps in-frame clones and lacks some. The table includes under 3,000 clones, over 65% detected once. Sequencing was performed on tumor tissue, taken from a patient who underwent chemoradiotherapy. The receptors here all came from a human donor with HPV-associated anogenital cancer. The CDR3 runs from the conserved cysteine through the conserved F or W. D genes are given only for firm matches. Expanded clones are given a class, and other clones once, few, many or no size at all.

J: TRBJ2-3
D: NA
size: NA
V: TRBV7-2
CDR3: CASRSGVEDTQYF
DNA: TGTGCCAGCAGGTCGGGGGTCGAAGATACGCAGTATTTT

J: TRBJ2-2
D: TRBD2
size: once
V: TRBV5-1
CDR3: CASSLAGLRAGGRDGELFF
DNA: TGCGCCAGCAGCTTGGCGGGACTAAGAGCGGGGGGCCGGGACGGGGAGCTGTTTTTT

J: TRBJ1-1
D: NA
size: NA
V: TRBV7-2
CDR3: CASSSFGGRDFVTEAFF
DNA: TGTGCCAGCAGCTCCTTCGGGGGGAGAGACTTTGTCACTGAAGCTTTCTTT

J: TRBJ2-5
D: NA
size: large
V: TRBV7-7
CDR3: CASSLVVNQETQYF
DNA: TGTGCCAGCAGCTTAGTAGTTAACCAAGAGACCCAGTACTTC

J: TRBJ1-1
D: NA
size: NA
V: TRBV6-5
CDR3: CASVKNTEAFF
DNA: TGTGCCAGCGTCAAGAACACTGAAGCTTTCTTT

J: TRBJ1-5
D: TRBD1
size: large
V: TRBV4-3
CDR3: CASSQDAHGQGVVQPQHF
DNA: TGCGCCAGCAGCCAAGATGCCCACGGACAGGGCGTAGTTCAGCCCCAGCATTTT

J: TRBJ2-7
D: NA
size: NA
V: TRBV18
CDR3: CASSNSSLPYEQYF
DNA: TGTGCCAGCTCAAACTCGAGTCTCCCCTACGAGCAGTACTTC

J: TRBJ1-4
D: NA
size: NA
V: TRBV5-6
CDR3: CASSLQFNEKLFF
DNA: TGTGCCAGCAGCCTCCAGTTCAATGAAAAACTGTTTTTT

J: TRBJ1-1
D: NA
size: NA
V: TRBV6-4
CDR3: CASSASPGNTEAFF
DNA: TGTGCCAGCAGCGCATCGCCCGGGAACACTGAAGCTTTCTTT

J: TRBJ2-3
D: TRBD2
size: medium-sized
V: TRBV9
CDR3: CASSPHRPQRGSTDTQYF
DNA: TGTGCCAGCAGCCCCCATCGCCCTCAGCGGGGCAGCACAGATACGCAGTATTTT

J: TRBJ2-5
D: TRBD2
size: few
V: TRBV7-2
CDR3: CASSSRGLAGGARETQYF
DNA: TGTGCCAGCAGCTCCCGGGGACTAGCGGGGGGGGCCCGAGAGACCCAGTACTTC

J: TRBJ1-1
D: NA
size: few
V: TRBV10-2
CDR3: CASSSIREATEAFF
DNA: TGCGCCAGCAGTAGCATCAGGGAGGCCACTGAAGCTTTCTTT

J: TRBJ1-3
D: NA
size: NA
V: TRBV19
CDR3: CASSIRGTIDSGNTIYF
DNA: TGTGCCAGTAGTATTCGGGGGACGATCGACTCTGGAAACACCATATATTTT

J: TRBJ2-3
D: TRBD2
size: NA
V: TRBV4-1
CDR3: CASSQDMIKDPPSGSTDTQYF
DNA: TGCGCCAGCAGCCAAGATATGATTAAAGACCCTCCTAGCGGGAGCACAGATACGCAGTATTTT

J: TRBJ1-2
D: TRBD1
size: once
V: TRBV27
CDR3: CASSFRTGGVGGYTF
DNA: TGTGCCAGCAGTTTCCGGACAGGGGGCGTCGGTGGCTACACCTTC

J: TRBJ2-1
D: NA
size: NA
V: TRBV7-2
CDR3: CASSLTAPFYNEQFF
DNA: TGTGCCAGCAGCTTGACAGCTCCCTTCTACAATGAGCAGTTCTTC

J: TRBJ1-1
D: NA
size: NA
V: TRBV11-2
CDR3: CAVRDGRVATEAFF
DNA: TGTGCCGTACGGGACGGAAGGGTAGCCACTGAAGCTTTCTTT

J: TRBJ1-4
D: NA
size: few
V: TRBV7-9
CDR3: CASSQGATNEKLFF
DNA: TGTGCCAGCAGCCAGGGAGCAACTAATGAAAAACTGTTTTTT

J: TRBJ1-4
D: NA
size: NA
V: TRBV2
CDR3: CASAWKRGTNEKLFF
DNA: TGTGCCAGCGCCTGGAAGCGAGGCACTAATGAAAAACTGTTTTTT

J: TRBJ1-2
D: NA
size: few
V: TRBV27
CDR3: CASSLDRTPRGYTF
DNA: TGTGCCAGCAGTTTGGATCGGACGCCGAGGGGCTACACCTTC

J: TRBJ2-1
D: TRBD1
size: NA
V: TRBV28
CDR3: CASTPGQGGNEQFF
DNA: TGTGCCAGCACGCCGGGACAGGGAGGCAATGAGCAGTTCTTC

J: TRBJ1-1
D: NA
size: NA
V: TRBV5-1
CDR3: CASSLAMGGSTEAFF
DNA: TGCGCCAGCAGCTTGGCCATGGGGGGAAGCACTGAAGCTTTCTTT

J: TRBJ1-1
D: NA
size: few
V: TRBV7-8
CDR3: CASSLILSKAEAFF
DNA: TGTGCCAGCAGCTTAATTTTAAGTAAGGCTGAAGCTTTCTTT

J: TRBJ1-1
D: NA
size: NA
V: TRBV6-5
CDR3: CASSYSRQELTEAFF
DNA: TGTGCCAGCAGTTACTCGAGACAGGAGCTCACTGAAGCTTTCTTT

J: TRBJ1-3
D: NA
size: NA
V: TRBV7-9
CDR3: CASSLTNRVKSGNTIYF
DNA: TGTGCCAGCAGCTTAACTAATCGGGTAAAATCTGGAAACACCATATATTTT

J: TRBJ2-2
D: NA
size: NA
V: TRBV11-1
CDR3: CASSLDNTGELFF
DNA: TGTGCCAGCAGCTTAGACAACACCGGGGAGCTGTTTTTT

J: TRBJ2-3
D: NA
size: NA
V: TRBV28
CDR3: CASQRPGSTDTQYF
DNA: TGTGCCAGTCAGCGGCCGGGTAGCACAGATACGCAGTATTTT

J: TRBJ1-2
D: TRBD1
size: NA
V: TRBV14
CDR3: CASSRSGTGGEGYGYTF
DNA: TGTGCCAGCAGCCGATCCGGGACAGGGGGCGAAGGCTATGGCTACACCTTC

J: TRBJ1-1
D: NA
size: NA
V: TRBV19
CDR3: CASSIDQRGLGTEAFF
DNA: TGTGCCAGTAGTATAGATCAACGGGGCCTGGGAACTGAAGCTTTCTTT

J: TRBJ2-5
D: TRBD2
size: once
V: TRBV7-6
CDR3: CASSLGGQREGRETQYF
DNA: TGTGCCAGCAGCTTAGGTGGCCAGCGGGAGGGCCGGGAGACCCAGTACTTC

J: TRBJ1-1
D: NA
size: NA
V: TRBV6-5
CDR3: CASSYGGRAEAFF
DNA: TGTGCCAGCAGTTACGGGGGGCGCGCTGAAGCTTTCTTT

J: TRBJ2-5
D: NA
size: NA
V: TRBV7-8
CDR3: CASSFETQYF
DNA: TGTGCCAGCAGCTTTGAGACCCAGTACTTC

J: TRBJ2-2
D: TRBD2
size: NA
V: TRBV5-1
CDR3: CASSQRRGASESGTGELFF
DNA: TGCGCCAGCAGCCAACGGCGGGGGGCGAGTGAATCTGGGACCGGGGAGCTGTTTTTT

J: TRBJ2-3
D: NA
size: NA
V: TRBV2
CDR3: CASSYQGSRTDTQYF
DNA: TGTGCCAGCAGTTACCAGGGGTCACGCACAGATACGCAGTATTTT

J: TRBJ2-1
D: TRBD2
size: NA
V: TRBV27
CDR3: CASSLLASGRHNEQFF
DNA: TGTGCCAGCAGTTTATTGGCTAGCGGGAGGCACAATGAGCAGTTCTTC